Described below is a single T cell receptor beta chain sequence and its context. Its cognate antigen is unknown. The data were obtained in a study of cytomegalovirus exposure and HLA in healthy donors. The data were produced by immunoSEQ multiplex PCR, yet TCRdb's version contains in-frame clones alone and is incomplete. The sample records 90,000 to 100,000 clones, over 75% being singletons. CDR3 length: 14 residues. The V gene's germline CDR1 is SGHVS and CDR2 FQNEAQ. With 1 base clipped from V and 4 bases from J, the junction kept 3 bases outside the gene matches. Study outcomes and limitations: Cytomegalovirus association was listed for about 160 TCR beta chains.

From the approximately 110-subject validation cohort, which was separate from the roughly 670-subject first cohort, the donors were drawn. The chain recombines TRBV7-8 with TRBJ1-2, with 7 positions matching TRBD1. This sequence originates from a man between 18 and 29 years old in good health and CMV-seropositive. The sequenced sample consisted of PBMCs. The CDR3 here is CASSLVDRAYGYTF. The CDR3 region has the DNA TGTGCCAGCAGCTTAGTCGACAGGGCCTATGGCTACACCTTC.